This T cell receptor beta chain comes out of a study of PD-1 blockade in classical Hodgkin lymphoma. Concerning this clone: Antigen specificity is unknown.

Sequencing was performed with immunoSEQ multiplex PCR; in TCRdb, only in-frame clones are kept and a portion is missing. The repertoire has roughly 25,000 clones, roughly four fifths of them found once; the top ten carry about 9.9%. V dropped 4 bases and J dropped 7; count of bases not matched to a gene: 10. Germline CDR1 SEHNR, CDR2 FQNEAQ (reference sequence). The CDR3 loop spans 16 amino acids. Study observations and caveats: Relapsed/refractory patients reportedly had the lowest baseline TCR diversity, below newly diagnosed patients, who were below healthy donors.

Patients all relapsed after autologous stem cell transplantation, and there was variation in brentuximab vedotin exposure. Sample: peripheral blood mononuclear cells (PBMCs), taken before the second cycle of nivolumab. J is TRBJ1-6 and V is TRBV7-9, with 7 positions matching TRBD1. This receptor was taken from a human donor with classical Hodgkin lymphoma. Here the CDR3 reads CASSSNDRAGNSPLHF. CDR3 DNA: TGTGCCAGCAGCTCGAACGACAGGGCTGGAAATTCACCCCTCCACTTT.